Below, 9 T cell receptor beta chains from the same sample are listed, as sequenced in a study of blood T cell repertoires in COVID-19 (TCRdb year 2020). To prepare the library, the immunoSEQ multiplex PCR assay was applied. As stored in TCRdb, this immuneACCESS dataset retains in-frame rearrangements with V and J assigned. A fraction of the clones does not appear; measured against another copy, unresolved V genes explain less than half of the discrepancy, and the remainder lacks a known reason. The sample contains about 380,000 clones, 70% to 85% of them found a single time. The ten largest make up more than 0.85% of the sample. Specimen: peripheral blood. The receptor set was obtained from a human donor with acute or convalescent COVID-19. The donor label of this sample is uncertain.

J is TRBJ2-3 and V is TRBV18; 9 nucleotides align to TRBD1. Germline V gene sequence: CDR1 KGHSH, CDR2 LQKENI. Losses at the gene ends were 3 bases for V and 2 bases for J; bases not matched to a gene: 9. This CDR3 comprises 17 residues. CDR3 DNA: TGTGCCAGCTCACCTACACCGGGACAGGGAAACACAGATACGCAGTATTTT. Its translation: CASSPTPGQGNTDTQYF.

The rearrangement uses TRBV5-4 and TRBJ1-3; tentative D call: TRBD1 (5 bases). The CDR3 totals 16 residues. Germline CDR1 is SGHNT and CDR2 is YYREEE (reference sequence). V was shortened by 0 bases and J by 2 bases, with 12 bases between the two germline ends. CDR3 protein: CASSLAPGVAGNTIYF. The DNA for the CDR3 is TGTGCCAGCAGCTTGGCTCCGGGGGTGGCTGGAAACACCATATATTTT. The full variable domain, in which reference TRBV5-4 and TRBJ1-3 provide the parts outside the CDR3, is ETGVTQSPTHLIKTRGQQVTLRCSSQSGHNTVSWYQQALGQGPQFIFQYYREEENGRGNFPPRFSGLQFPNYSSELNVNALELDDSALYLCASSLAPGVAGNTIYFGEGSWLTVV.

The V and J genes are TRBV5-1 and TRBJ2-3; the match to TRBD2 covers 9 bases. This CDR3 spans 16 amino acids. The germline CDR1 and CDR2 sequences are SGHRS and YFSETQ. The J segment lost 4 bases and the V segment lost 1 base, leaving 7 bases of the junction unmatched. As DNA, the CDR3 is TGCGCCAGCAGCTTGTATGTTAGCGGGAGTGCAGATACGCAGTATTTT. It codes for CASSLYVSGSADTQYF.

This chain connects TRBV7-9 to TRBJ2-1; 10 bases align to TRBD2. The CDR3 runs to 16 residues. V shed 4 bases and J 7 bases; nucleotides not matched to a gene: 10. Per the germline V gene, CDR1 is SEHNR and CDR2 is FQNEAQ (reference sequence). For the CDR3, the DNA is TGTGCCAGCAGCTCTCAGCGGGGGGGCCTTCGTAATGAGCAGTTCTTC. Translated, it gives CASSSQRGGLRNEQFF.

This clone has only one observation. The V call is TRBV3-1 (or the pseudogene TRBV3-2), the J call TRBJ1-3; maybe TRBD1 (6 bases). Germline lookup yields CDR1 LGHDT and CDR2 YNNKEL (reference sequence). Trimming pared 5 bases from V and 3 bases from J, leaving 8 bases between. The CDR3 covers 13 residues. CDR3 loop: CASSFRGGNTIYF. CDR3 bases: TGTGCCAGCAGCTTCAGGGGTGGAAACACCATATATTTT.

This chain uses TRBV2 with TRBJ2-4, with 7 bases lining up with TRBD1. CDR3 size: 17 residues. V gave up 5 bases and J gave up 0 bases; unmatched junction bases: 10. CDR1 and CDR2 (germline): SNHLY, FYNNEI. CDR3 sequence (DNA): TGTGCCAGCAGTAGGTCCGACAGGGCCCTAGCCAAAAACATTCAGTACTTC. Translating gives CASSRSDRALAKNIQYF.

The V gene is TRBV7-9, the J gene TRBJ1-4; possibly TRBD1 for D (6 bases). This CDR3 has 15 residues. Germline CDR1 SEHNR, CDR2 FQNEAQ (reference sequence). The ends were cut back, 5 bases at V and 2 bases at J, with 12 bases in the middle. DNA of the CDR3: TGTGCCAGCAGCCCTCAGGGGCCGACTAATGAAAAACTGTTTTTT. Translated: CASSPQGPTNEKLFF. The full variable domain, in which reference TRBV7-9 and TRBJ1-4 provide the parts outside the CDR3, is DTGVSQNPRHKITKRGQNVTFRCDPISEHNRLYWYRQTLGQGPEFLTYFQNEAQLEKSRLLSDRFSAERPKGSFSTLEIQRTEQGDSAMYLCASSPQGPTNEKLFFGSGTQLSVL.

The J gene is TRBJ1-5, the V gene TRBV11-2; D possibly corresponds to TRBD1 (5 bases). The CDR3 runs 13 residues. Trimming cost V 3 bases and J 7 bases, with 10 bases left between them. Germline-derived CDR1 and CDR2 are SGHAT and FQNNGV. In DNA, the CDR3 is TGTGCCAGCAGCTTGCAGGGAGGACAGCCCCAGCATTTT. It encodes CASSLQGGQPQHF.

The sample holds a few counts of this clone. The chain couples TRBV29-1 to TRBJ2-7; D gene ambiguous. Trimming cost V 5 bases and J 0 bases, with 8 bases left between them. Germline V gene lookup returns CDR1 SQVTM and CDR2 ANQGSEA. This CDR3 is 12 amino acids long. The CDR3 sequence: CSVHVSSYEQYF. The CDR3 bases are TGCAGCGTTCACGTCAGCTCCTACGAGCAGTACTTC.